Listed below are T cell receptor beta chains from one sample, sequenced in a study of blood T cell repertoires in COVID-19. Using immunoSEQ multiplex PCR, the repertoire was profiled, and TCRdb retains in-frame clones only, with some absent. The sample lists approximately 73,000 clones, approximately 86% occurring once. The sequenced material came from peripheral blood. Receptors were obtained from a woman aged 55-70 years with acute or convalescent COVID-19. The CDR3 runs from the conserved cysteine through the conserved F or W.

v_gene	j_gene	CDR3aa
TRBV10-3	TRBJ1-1	CAISSLRRAMNTEAFF
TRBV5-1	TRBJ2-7	CASSGTIDSYEQYF
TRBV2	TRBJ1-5	CASNPGQFNQPQHF
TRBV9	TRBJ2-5	CASSAGLAGMETQYF
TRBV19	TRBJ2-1	CAISWGLYNEQFF
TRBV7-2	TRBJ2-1	CASSPPGATGRNEQFF
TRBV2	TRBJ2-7	CASSKGTLGAGEQYF
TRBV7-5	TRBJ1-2	CVRSFSGGVLNGYTF
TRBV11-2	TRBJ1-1	CASSFNRNTEAFF
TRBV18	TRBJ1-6	CASSPPASPLHF
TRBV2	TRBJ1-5	CASTRDRGNSQPQHF
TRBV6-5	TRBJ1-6	CASSYSGTDNSPLHF
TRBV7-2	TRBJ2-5	CASSFRAGTVETQYF
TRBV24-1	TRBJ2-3	CATSYIDTQYF
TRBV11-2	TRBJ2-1	CASSFSLAGGRRNEQFF
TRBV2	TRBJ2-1	CASSEGTGAINEQFF
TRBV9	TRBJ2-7	CASSANSYEQYF
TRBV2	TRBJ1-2	CASRGQDRAYGYTF
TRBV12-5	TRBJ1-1	CASGLSPGGRSAFF
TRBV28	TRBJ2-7	CASSLQGYEQYF
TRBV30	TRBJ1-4	CAWSDRGIPFRNEKLFF
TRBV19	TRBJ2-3	CASSRGQGPSTDTQYF
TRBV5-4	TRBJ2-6	CASSLAAGGTGANVLTF
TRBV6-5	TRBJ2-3	CASSITPTRRQYF
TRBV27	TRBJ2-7	CASEGRDRVFYEQYF